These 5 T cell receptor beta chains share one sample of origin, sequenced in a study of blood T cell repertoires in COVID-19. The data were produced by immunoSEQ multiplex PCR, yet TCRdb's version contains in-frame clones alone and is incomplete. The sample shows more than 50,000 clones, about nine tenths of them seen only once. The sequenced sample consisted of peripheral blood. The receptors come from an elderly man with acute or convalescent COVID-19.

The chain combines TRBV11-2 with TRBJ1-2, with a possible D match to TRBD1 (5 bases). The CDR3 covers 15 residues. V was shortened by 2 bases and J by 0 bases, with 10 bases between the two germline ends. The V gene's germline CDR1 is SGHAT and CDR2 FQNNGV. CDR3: CASSLNQGANYGYTF. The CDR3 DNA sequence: TGTGCCAGCAGCTTAAACCAGGGCGCTAACTATGGCTACACCTTC. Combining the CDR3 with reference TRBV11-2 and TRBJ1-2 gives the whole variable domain EAGVAQSPRYKIIEKRQSVAFWCNPISGHATLYWYQQILGQGPKLLIQFQNNGVVDDSQLPKDRFSAERLKGVDSTLKIQPAKLEDSAVYLCASSLNQGANYGYTFGSGTRLTVV.

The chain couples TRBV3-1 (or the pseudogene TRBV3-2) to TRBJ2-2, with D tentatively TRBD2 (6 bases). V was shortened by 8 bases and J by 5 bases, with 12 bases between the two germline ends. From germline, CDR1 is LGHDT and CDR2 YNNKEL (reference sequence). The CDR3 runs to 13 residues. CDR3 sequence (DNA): TGTGCCAGCCGGACTATTACGACCGGGGAGCTGTTTTTT. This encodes CASRTITTGELFF.

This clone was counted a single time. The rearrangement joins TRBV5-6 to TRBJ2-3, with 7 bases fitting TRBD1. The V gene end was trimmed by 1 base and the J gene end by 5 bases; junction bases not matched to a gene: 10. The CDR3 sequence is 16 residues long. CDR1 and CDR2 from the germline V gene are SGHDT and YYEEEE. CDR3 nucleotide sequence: TGTGCCAGCAGCTTGTTGGCCAAGGGGGCTGGAGATACGCAGTATTTT. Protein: CASSLLAKGAGDTQYF.

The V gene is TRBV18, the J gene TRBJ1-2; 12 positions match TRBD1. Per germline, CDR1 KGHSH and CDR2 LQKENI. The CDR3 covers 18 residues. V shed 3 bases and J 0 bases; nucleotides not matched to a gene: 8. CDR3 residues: CASSPQAGQGAANYGYTF. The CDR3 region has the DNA TGTGCCAGCTCACCCCAAGCGGGACAGGGGGCCGCTAACTATGGCTACACCTTC.

The CDR3 reads CASSLGASVETQYF. Written as DNA, the CDR3 is TGTGCCAGCAGCTTAGGTGCTAGCGTGGAGACCCAGTACTTC. V usage is TRBV7-9 and J usage is TRBJ2-5; D possibly corresponds to TRBD2 (6 bases). V was shortened by 1 base and J by 5 bases, with 11 bases between the two germline ends. The CDR3 spans 14 residues. Germline V gene lookup returns CDR1 SEHNR and CDR2 FQNEAQ (reference sequence).